These 4 T cell receptor beta chains were all obtained from the same sample, sequenced in a study of blood T cell repertoires in COVID-19 (dated by TCRdb to about 2020). The receptor library was made with the immunoSEQ multiplex PCR assay. As stored in TCRdb, this immuneACCESS dataset retains in-frame rearrangements with V and J assigned. A fraction of the clones does not appear; measured against another copy, unresolved V genes explain less than half of the discrepancy, and the remainder lacks a known reason. Across this sample there are over 200,000 clones, with roughly 86% seen only once. The top ten hold about 0.65% of the sample. The sequencing sample was made of peripheral blood. The receptor source for this set is a human donor in a cohort sampled during active COVID-19.

The V gene is TRBV6-2 or TRBV6-3, the J gene TRBJ1-2, with 9 bases fitting TRBD1. CDR1 MNHEY and CDR2 SVGEGT come from the germline V gene. V was clipped by 6 bases and J by 6 bases; unmatched bases: 5. This CDR3 region has 13 residues. Here the CDR3 reads CASSRDRGNGYTF. DNA of the CDR3: TGTGCCAGCAGCCGAGACAGGGGGAATGGCTACACCTTC.

This clone appeared a few times. This sequence joins TRBV4-2 and TRBJ2-7; TRBD2 matches at 9 bases. The CDR3 is made up of 15 amino acids. Germline-derived CDR1 and CDR2 are LGHNA and YNFKEQ. The V and J ends lost 0 bases and 2 bases, in that order; junction bases with no gene match: 2. For the CDR3, the DNA is TGTGCCAGCAGCCAAGATGCTAGCGGGACCTACGAGCAGTACTTC. Translation: CASSQDASGTYEQYF.

This clone was found once. The gene calls are TRBV10-3 and TRBJ1-2, with D unclear. The V and J ends lost 3 bases and 12 bases respectively, with 11 bases between them. Germline CDR1 ENHRY, CDR2 SYGVKD. The length of the CDR3 is 11 residues. In DNA, the CDR3 is TGTGCCATCAGTGACTCGGGGATCAACACCTTC. This gives the protein CAISDSGINTF.

The V call is TRBV9, the J call TRBJ1-1, with a tentative D call TRBD1 (6 bases). The CDR3 has 14 residues. Germline V gives CDR1 SGDLS, CDR2 YYNGEE. V was pared by 3 bases and J by 6 bases, with 15 bases between. The CDR3 nucleotides read TGTGCCAGCAGCGCCCGAACTGACAGGTCTGAAGCTTTCTTT. It is translated as CASSARTDRSEAFF. Based on the CDR3 plus reference TRBV9 and TRBJ1-1, the full variable domain is DSGVTQTPKHLITATGQRVTLRCSPRSGDLSVYWYQQSLDQGLQFLIQYYNGEERAKGNILERFSAQQFPDLHSELNLSSLELGDSALYFCASSARTDRSEAFFGQGTRLTVV.